This TCR beta chain is drawn from a study of identical twins. TCRdb fed the 5' RACE reads into MiXCR, producing one record per CDR3 protein. The table has around 670,000 distinct CDR3 sequences, approximately 6.1% seen once; the top ten hold roughly 1.6%. The V gene end was trimmed by 6 bases and the J gene end by 7 bases; junction bases not matched to a gene: 9. The CDR3 runs 14 residues. Germline V lookup: CDR1 MNHEY, CDR2 SVGEGT. Many counts were recorded for this clonotype. As yet, its antigen is unknown. Study-level results: Beta out-of-frame sequences displayed a weaker excess of sharing between twins. Findings came from cross-sectional statistics, without long-term follow-up of donors. Excess low generation probability was seen in twin-shared out-of-frame alpha sequences.

The specimen sequenced was naive T cells sorted from blood. The rearrangement uses TRBV6-2 or TRBV6-3 and TRBJ2-1; TRBD1 matches at 7 bases. The receptor was isolated from a man aged 18 to 30 in good health. The CDR3 DNA reads TGTGCCAGCAGACCCGGGACAGCGAGAAATGAGCAGTTCTTC. It encodes CASRPGTARNEQFF.